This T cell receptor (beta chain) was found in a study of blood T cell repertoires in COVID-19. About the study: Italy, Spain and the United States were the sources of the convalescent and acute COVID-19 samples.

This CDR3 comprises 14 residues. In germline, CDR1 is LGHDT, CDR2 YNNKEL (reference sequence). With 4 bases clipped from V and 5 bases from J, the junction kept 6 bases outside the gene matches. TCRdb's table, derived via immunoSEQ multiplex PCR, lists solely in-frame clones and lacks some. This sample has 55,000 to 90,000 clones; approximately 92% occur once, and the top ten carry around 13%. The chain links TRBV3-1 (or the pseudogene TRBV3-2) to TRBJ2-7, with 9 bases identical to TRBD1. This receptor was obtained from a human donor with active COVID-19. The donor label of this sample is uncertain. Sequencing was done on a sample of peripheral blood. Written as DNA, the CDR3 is TGTGCCAGCAGCCTACCGGGACAGGGTGACGAGCAGTACTTC. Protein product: CASSLPGQGDEQYF.